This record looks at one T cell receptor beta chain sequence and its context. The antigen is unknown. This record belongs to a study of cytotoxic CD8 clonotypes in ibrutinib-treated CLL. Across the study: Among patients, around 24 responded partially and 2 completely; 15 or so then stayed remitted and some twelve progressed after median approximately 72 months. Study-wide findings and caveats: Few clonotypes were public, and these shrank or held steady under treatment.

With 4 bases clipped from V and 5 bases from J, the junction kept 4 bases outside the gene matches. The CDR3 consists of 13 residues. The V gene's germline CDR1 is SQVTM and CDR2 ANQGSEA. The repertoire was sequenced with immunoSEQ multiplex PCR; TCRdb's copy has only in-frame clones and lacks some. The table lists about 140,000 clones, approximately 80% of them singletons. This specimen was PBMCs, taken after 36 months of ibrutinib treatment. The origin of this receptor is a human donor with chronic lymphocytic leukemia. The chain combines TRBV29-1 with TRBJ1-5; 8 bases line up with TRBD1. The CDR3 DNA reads TGCAGCGTTGCAGGGGGCAACTATCAGCCCCAGCATTTT. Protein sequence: CSVAGGNYQPQHF.